Below, 24 T cell receptor beta chains from the same sample are listed, as sequenced in a study of early T cells in non-severe SARS-CoV-2 infection. TCRdb called the 5' RACE reads again in MiXCR, with one record for every CDR3 protein. The top ten clones hold around 6% of a sample with more than 25,000 distinct CDR3 sequences, more than 4% of them seen once. Sequencing was carried out using whole blood. The receptors were sampled from an adult who was a healthcare worker with PCR-confirmed SARS-CoV-2 infection or an uninfected control (not recorded which).

A few counts support this clonotype. The chain carries TRBV29-1 and TRBJ2-5; maybe TRBD2 (7 bases). The germline gives CDR1 SQVTM, CDR2 ANQGSEA. Trimming pared 6 bases from V and 4 bases from J, leaving 15 bases between. There are 13 residues in the CDR3. The chain's CDR3 is CSVAGAGAETQYF. In DNA form, the CDR3 reads TGCAGCGTCGCGGGAGCAGGGGCAGAGACCCAGTACTTC.

This clonotype was recorded a few times. The V call is TRBV7-3, the J call TRBJ2-6; D remains ambiguous. The CDR3 spans 16 residues. Per the germline V gene, CDR1 is SGHTA and CDR2 is FQGTGA. V was shortened by 5 bases and J by 0 bases, with 11 bases between the two germline ends. CDR3: CASSPRRSSGANVLTF. The CDR3 DNA follows: TGTGCCAGCAGCCCAAGACGGAGCTCTGGGGCCAACGTCCTGACTTTC.

This clonotype has a count of ten or more. The V gene is TRBV24-1, the J gene TRBJ1-5; D ambiguous. Trimming pared 3 bases from V and 8 bases from J, leaving 10 bases between. This CDR3 region has 13 residues. Per the germline V gene, CDR1 is KGHDR and CDR2 is SFDVKD. The CDR3 bases are TGTGCCACCAGTGATCAACGGGCGGAGCCCCAGCATTTT. Translating gives CATSDQRAEPQHF.

This chain links TRBV20-1 with TRBJ2-7; 7 bases agree with TRBD1. Germline lookup yields CDR1 DFQATT and CDR2 SNEGSKA (reference sequence). Germline trimming cut 0 bases from V and 0 bases from J; bases unmatched to any gene: 5. The CDR3 covers 15 residues. This CDR3 is CSARDRDSPSYEQYF. For the CDR3, the DNA is TGCAGTGCTAGAGATAGGGACAGCCCCTCCTACGAGCAGTACTTC.

In its sample, this clonotype was seen a few times. The CDR3 loop is CASSIGQGGEAFF. The CDR3 nucleotides read TGTGCCAGCAGTATCGGACAGGGTGGTGAAGCTTTCTTT. V usage is TRBV12-3 or TRBV12-4 and J usage is TRBJ1-1; 8 bases are a match to TRBD1. V was clipped by 5 bases and J by 7 bases; unmatched bases: 6. This CDR3 is built from 13 residues.

This clonotype was counted ten times or more. Written as DNA, the CDR3 is TGTGCCAGCAGTTTGGGCGGGGGGAATAACGAGCAGTACTTC. This codes for CASSLGGGNNEQYF. The chain uses TRBV12-3 or TRBV12-4 and TRBJ2-7, with TRBD2 matching over 8 bases. The CDR3 extends over 14 amino acids. After removal of 3 bases from V and 5 bases from J, the junction contained 6 bases not matched to a gene.

The V and J genes are TRBV7-3 and TRBJ2-1; possibly TRBD1 for D (6 bases). V was clipped by 2 bases and J by 2 bases, with 13 bases between them. The CDR3 spans 16 residues. Germline CDR1 SGHTA, CDR2 FQGTGA. In DNA, the CDR3 is TGTGCCAGCAGCTTAGGTAGAAGACAGGCCTACAATGAGCAGTTCTTC. Its translation: CASSLGRRQAYNEQFF.

This clonotype was detected ten times or more. The chain combines TRBV7-6 with TRBJ1-6; D uncertain. The germline V gene has CDR1 SGHVS and CDR2 FNYEAQ. Trimming cost V 5 bases and J 7 bases, with 12 bases left between them. This CDR3 has 14 residues. The CDR3 protein is CASSAGPRNSPLHF. The CDR3, as DNA: TGTGCCAGCAGCGCCGGACCCCGCAATTCACCCCTCCACTTT.

This clonotype was observed a handful of times. The chain couples TRBV18 to TRBJ2-3; 7 bases match TRBD1. V shed 10 bases and J 1 base; nucleotides not matched to a gene: 5. The CDR3 spans 13 residues. CDR1 and CDR2 (germline): KGHSH, LQKENI. CDR3 sequence: CATGTGGTDTQYF. The CDR3 DNA sequence: TGTGCCACCGGCACAGGGGGCACAGATACGCAGTATTTT. Complete variable domain (other parts from reference TRBV18 and TRBJ2-3): NAGVMQNPRHLVRRRGQEARLRCSPMKGHSHVYWYRQLPEEGLKFMVYLQKENIIDESGMPKERFSAEFPKEGPSILRIQQVVRGDSAAYFCATGTGGTDTQYFGPGTRLTVL.

This clonotype has just a few counts. The CDR3 is CASSLARWGVTEQYF. The CDR3 DNA reads TGTGCCAGCAGCTTAGCTAGGTGGGGGGTTACCGAGCAGTACTTC. The chain links TRBV7-2 to TRBJ2-7; TRBD2 might be the D (6 bases). The CDR3 totals 15 residues. The V gene's germline CDR1 is SGHTA and CDR2 FQGNSA. V lost 0 bases, J lost 6 bases, and 15 bases lay in between.

The chain couples TRBV6-2 or TRBV6-3 to TRBJ1-2; D is uncertain. Germline V lookup: CDR1 MNHEY, CDR2 SVGEGT. The CDR3 has 14 residues. The germline V and J ends were trimmed by 7 bases and 1 base, with 13 bases remaining between them. This chain's CDR3 is CASMDPGRNYGYTF. The CDR3 nucleotides read TGTGCCAGCATGGATCCCGGACGTAACTATGGCTACACCTTC.

The chain combines TRBV9 with TRBJ2-1, with TRBD2 matching 13 bases. In germline, CDR1 is SGDLS, CDR2 YYNGEE. This CDR3 comprises 16 residues. V was pared by 0 bases and J by 5 bases, with 2 bases of the junction left unmatched. The CDR3 DNA reads TGTGCCAGCAGCGTAGAACTAGCGGGAGGGAACAATGAGCAGTTCTTC. Its protein product is CASSVELAGGNNEQFF.

This clonotype showed up just a few times. The chain uses TRBV2 and TRBJ1-5; D is ambiguous. Trimming stripped 7 bases from V and 5 bases from J, with 15 bases between. In germline, CDR1 is SNHLY, CDR2 FYNNEI. The CDR3 has 14 residues. The CDR3: CASKEEAGDQPQHF. The CDR3 DNA sequence: TGTGCCAGCAAAGAGGAGGCCGGGGATCAGCCCCAGCATTTT.

This clonotype counts as medium-sized. V usage is TRBV5-6 and J usage is TRBJ2-7; TRBD2 matches 7 bases. The V gene end was trimmed by 3 bases and the J gene end by 2 bases; junction bases not matched to a gene: 5. The CDR3 extends over 14 amino acids. Germline V CDR1 and CDR2: SGHDT, YYEEEE. CDR3 loop: CASSSPGTTYEQYF. In DNA form, the CDR3 reads TGTGCCAGCAGCTCGCCCGGGACTACCTACGAGCAGTACTTC. Filled out from reference TRBV5-6 and TRBJ2-7, the complete variable domain reads DAGVTQSPTHLIKTRGQQVTLRCSPKSGHDTVSWYQQALGQGPQFIFQYYEEEERQRGNFPDRFSGHQFPNYSSELNVNALLLGDSALYLCASSSPGTTYEQYFGPGTRLTVT.

This clonotype was seen at least ten times. This chain joins TRBV2 and TRBJ1-1; the match to TRBD1 covers 8 bases. CDR1 and CDR2 (germline): SNHLY, FYNNEI. The CDR3 covers 16 residues. With V trimmed by 4 bases and J by 0 bases, 7 bases remained unmatched. In DNA, the CDR3 is TGTGCCAGCAGTGCACAGGGGGTGGCCCTGAACACTGAAGCTTTCTTT. Its protein is CASSAQGVALNTEAFF.

The table lists this clonotype with a few counts. The chain is built from TRBV6-2 or TRBV6-3 and TRBJ2-2; the D is unclear. The CDR3 totals 16 residues. V gave up 7 bases and J gave up 0 bases, with 15 bases separating them. Germline V lookup: CDR1 MNHEY, CDR2 SVGEGT. CDR3 region: CASTHAADANTGELFF. CDR3 nucleotide sequence: TGTGCCAGCACCCATGCAGCCGACGCGAACACCGGGGAGCTGTTTTTT.

This clonotype is medium-sized within its sample. The CDR3 sequence is CASSYSETQYF. CDR3 in DNA: TGTGCCAGCAGTTACTCAGAGACCCAGTACTTC. The V gene is TRBV6-5, the J gene TRBJ2-5; D uncertain. The germline V gene encodes CDR1 MNHEY and CDR2 SVGAGI. The CDR3 loop spans 11 amino acids. V lost 0 bases to trimming and J lost 4 bases, with 0 bases between them.

This clonotype was detected many times. J is TRBJ2-5 and V is TRBV19; the D is unclear. Germline values: CDR1 LNHDA, CDR2 SQIVND (reference sequence). The CDR3 covers 13 residues. Between the trimmed V and J ends, which lost 3 bases and 3 bases, there was a span of 8 bases. The CDR3 DNA reads TGTGCCAGTAGTATGATGTTTGAAGAGACCCAGTACTTC. Translated, it gives CASSMMFEETQYF.

This clonotype showed up many times. V usage is TRBV7-9 and J usage is TRBJ2-5, with a tentative D call TRBD1 (6 bases). The CDR3 has 14 residues. Germline CDR1 reads SEHNR; CDR2 reads FQNEAQ (reference sequence). V lost 7 bases and J lost 4, with 16 bases in between. The CDR3 region has the DNA TGTGCCAGCACAGCCGGACAGCTCGGAGAGACCCAGTACTTC. It is translated as CASTAGQLGETQYF.

This clonotype has at least ten counts. The genes are TRBV2 and TRBJ2-2; D is ambiguous. Germline V gene data show CDR1 as SNHLY and CDR2 as FYNNEI. The CDR3 sequence is 15 residues long. Trimming removed 1 base at V and 3 bases at J, with 9 bases between. CDR3 nucleotides: TGTGCCAGCAGTGAAGAGGGATTGTACACCGGGGAGCTGTTTTTT. Protein product: CASSEEGLYTGELFF.

The chain is built from TRBV5-5 and TRBJ2-2; no reliable D call. CDR3 size: 16 residues. CDR1 and CDR2 (germline): SGHKS, YYEKEE (reference sequence). Trimming cost V 1 base and J 0 bases, with 10 bases left between them. Here the CDR3 DNA reads TGTGCCAGCAGCTTGTTCACGGGCGCGAACACCGGGGAGCTGTTTTTT. It specifies CASSLFTGANTGELFF.

This clonotype was seen many times. The V gene is TRBV11-2, the J gene TRBJ2-1, with D perhaps matching TRBD1 (5 bases). V dropped 5 bases and J dropped 7 bases, with 24 bases sitting between them. The CDR3 spans 17 residues. Germline assignment: CDR1 SGHAT and CDR2 FQNNGV. CDR3 nucleotide sequence: TGTGCCAGCAGCCAGGGTAGTTTTTGGAAAAGGTTTAATGAGCAGTTCTTC. It specifies CASSQGSFWKRFNEQFF.

This clonotype was seen only a few times. V usage is TRBV7-2 and J usage is TRBJ2-1; 8 bases align to TRBD2. The V gene end was trimmed by 5 bases and the J gene end by 4 bases; junction bases not matched to a gene: 7. From germline, CDR1 is SGHTA and CDR2 FQGNSA. This CDR3 has 15 amino acids. CDR3 amino acids: CASSPQRGPYNEQFF. The DNA of the CDR3 is TGTGCCAGCAGCCCTCAGCGGGGGCCTTACAATGAGCAGTTCTTC.

CDR3 sequence: CASSTPGQGASQPQHF. The DNA of the CDR3 is TGTGCCAGCAGTACACCGGGACAGGGGGCTAGTCAGCCCCAGCATTTT. The genes are TRBV28 and TRBJ1-5; 12 bases align to TRBD1. Losses at the gene ends were 5 bases for V and 6 bases for J; bases not matched to a gene: 8. This CDR3 has 16 residues. CDR1 and CDR2 from the germline V gene are MDHEN and SYDVKM. The complete variable domain, with remaining parts taken from reference TRBV28 and TRBJ1-5, reads DVKVTQSSRYLVKRTGEKVFLECVQDMDHENMFWYRQDPGLGLRLIYFSYDVKMKEKGDIPEGYSVSREKKERFSLILESASTNQTSMYLCASSTPGQGASQPQHFGDGTRLSIL.